The sequence of this T cell receptor (beta chain) was determined in a study of Ad26.COV2.S vaccination and SARS-CoV-2 variants. In the study overall: The vaccine Ad26.COV2.S was put into the muscle once, or twice with 56 days between. The study, taken as a whole, reports: Assessments of TCR breadth and depth may have underestimated the total T cell responses. Vaccinated individuals (as opposed to placebo recipients) had higher spike-specific TCR breadth.

This CDR3 is 15 amino acids long. Per the germline V gene, CDR1 is KGHSY and CDR2 is FQNENV. V lost 0 bases to trimming and J lost 4 bases; unmatched junction nucleotides: 3. As for this clone: The antigen remains undetermined.

Indicated treatment: roughly 19 received Ad26.COV2.S at low or high dose, single or two shots; about 5 received placebo; per-sample allocation not given. Specimens were obtained on day 63 following the first vaccine or placebo injection. SARS-CoV-2 spike from the Wuhan strain was encoded by the vaccine, an Ad26 vector. Data came from immunoSEQ multiplex PCR; TCRdb stores just in-frame clones and leaves some out. The sample records roughly 380,000 clones, roughly 91% being singletons. This receptor was obtained from a person aged 18 to 59 who received the Ad26.COV2.S COVID-19 vaccine or a placebo. The sample here was peripheral blood, taken in a trial of Ad26.COV2.S vaccine versus placebo. The chain uses TRBV16 and TRBJ1-2, with 9 bases that match TRBD1. The CDR3 sequence: CASSQSDRGVYGYTF. The CDR3 DNA sequence: TGTGCCAGCAGCCAATCGGACAGGGGAGTCTATGGCTACACCTTC.